One sample yielded the 11 T cell receptor beta chains listed below, sequenced in a study of shared clonotypes between healthy human individuals. Sequenced by immunoSEQ multiplex PCR; TCRdb stores in-frame clones only, minus some. The sample consists of approximately 350,000 clones, approximately 74% of them appearing once. Material: memory CD4+ T cells sorted from blood. Subset reported: CD45RA-negative fraction. The receptors were sampled from a man under 40 in good health.

This clone was observed many times. The chain couples TRBV21-1 to TRBJ2-1; the D call in the table, TRBD2, was not verified against the DNA. TRBV21-1 is shown as a pseudogene. There are 18 residues in the CDR3. The CDR3 region has the DNA TGTGCCAGCAGCCAGGAGCTAGCGTGCCCAAGGTCCTACAATGAGCAGTTCTTC. It specifies CASSQELACPRSYNEQFF.

This clone was detected only once. This specimen includes other DNA sequences encoding the same CDR3. The chain joins TRBV5-1 to TRBJ2-5; 10 positions match TRBD2. Looked up from germline, CDR1 is SGHRS and CDR2 is YFSETQ. This CDR3 is built from 16 residues. The trim removed 0 bases at V and 1 base at J, leaving 3 bases unmatched. This CDR3 reads CASSLGLAGLQETQYF. The CDR3 DNA is TGCGCCAGCAGCTTGGGACTAGCGGGCCTCCAAGAGACCCAGTACTTC.

The chain combines TRBV9 with TRBJ2-3, with TRBD2 matching 7 bases. The CDR3 runs to 13 residues. The ends lost 3 bases at V and 4 bases at J; junction bases unmatched: 2. The V gene's germline CDR1 is SGDLS and CDR2 YYNGEE. The CDR3 loop is CASSAGGPDTQYF. CDR3 coding DNA: TGTGCCAGCAGCGCGGGGGGTCCAGATACGCAGTATTTT.

The rearrangement uses TRBV7-2 and TRBJ1-2; 10 nucleotides match TRBD1. This CDR3 has 18 amino acids. Germline lookup yields CDR1 SGHTA and CDR2 FQGNSA. Trimming cost V 4 bases and J 1 base; bases outside gene matches: 12. CDR3 nucleotides: TGTGCCAGCAGCTCACCCCCCCGGGACAGGGGATTTAACTATGGCTACACCTTC. Protein product: CASSSPPRDRGFNYGYTF.

Many counts were recorded for this clone. CDR3 nucleotide sequence: TGTGCCAGCGGACTAGTTGAGACCCAGTACTTC. Protein sequence: CASGLVETQYF. The chain is built from TRBV6-1 and TRBJ2-5, with 7 bases aligning to TRBD2. Trimming removed 8 bases from V and 5 bases from J; junction bases left unmatched: 2. Germline lookup yields CDR1 MNHNS and CDR2 SASEGT. The CDR3 totals 11 residues.

This clone turned up a few times. The chain is built from TRBV2 and TRBJ2-3, with 7 positions matching TRBD2. CDR3 length equals 18 residues. CDR1 SNHLY and CDR2 FYNNEI come from the germline V gene. V was pared by 6 bases and J by 1 base, with 16 bases of the junction left unmatched. CDR3 nucleotides: TGTGCCAGCAGCGAATGGCTAGGGACTACAAGGGGCACAGATACGCAGTATTTT. Translating gives CASSEWLGTTRGTDTQYF.

This rearrangement joins TRBV25-1 to TRBJ2-3; D may be TRBD1 or TRBD2 (5 bases each). This CDR3 contains 16 residues. From germline, CDR1 is MGHDK and CDR2 SYGVNS. V lost 4 bases and J lost 2, with 16 bases in between. In DNA, the CDR3 is TGTGCCAGCAGTGCTCAGCCGGGACCCTTCACAGATACGCAGTATTTT. Its protein is CASSAQPGPFTDTQYF. Using reference TRBV25-1 and TRBJ2-3 for the parts outside the CDR3, the full variable domain is EADIYQTPRYLVIGTGKKITLECSQTMGHDKMYWYQQDPGMELHLIHYSYGVNSTEKGDLSSESTVSRIRTEHFPLTLESARPSHTSQYLCASSAQPGPFTDTQYFGPGTRLTVL.

This clone was found a few times. Other nucleotide sequences from this sample produce the same CDR3. The chain employs TRBV11-2 and TRBJ1-4, with 8 bases lining up with TRBD1. V lost 3 bases and J lost 8; bases outside the gene matches: 5. The CDR3 sequence is 14 residues long. Looked up from germline, CDR1 is SGHAT and CDR2 is FQNNGV. The CDR3 spells CASSLGQGAEKLFF. CDR3 sequence (DNA): TGTGCCAGCAGCTTGGGGCAGGGGGCCGAAAAACTGTTTTTT.

V gene TRBV10-1 combines with J gene TRBJ2-7; 8 nucleotides agree with TRBD1. V gave up 9 bases and J gave up 3 bases; unmatched junction bases: 31. The CDR3 contains 21 residues. CDR1 and CDR2 from the germline V gene are WNHNN and SYGVQD (reference sequence). The CDR3, as DNA: TGCGCCAGACGAAACAGGGGGTGGGGCAGGGAGAATACTAGGGGTAGCTACGAGCAGTACTTC. Residues: CARRNRGWGRENTRGSYEQYF.

The chain links TRBV9 to TRBJ2-3, with D tentatively TRBD1 or TRBD2 (5 bases each). The CDR3 sequence is 15 residues long. The germline V gene encodes CDR1 SGDLS and CDR2 YYNGEE. The V gene lost 0 bases and the J gene lost 2 bases, with 10 bases spanning the gap. This CDR3 is CASSVVGTNTDTQYF. The CDR3 DNA reads as TGTGCCAGCAGCGTAGTAGGGACGAACACAGATACGCAGTATTTT.

On this clone itself: With a far larger clone one base away, a read error is the likely cause. This CDR3 is also generated by other DNA sequences in the sample. The genes are TRBV5-6 and TRBJ2-6, with D hard to call. CDR1 is SGHDT, CDR2 YYEEEE, per germline. The CDR3 consists of 14 residues. Trimming removed 0 bases from V and 2 bases from J, with 3 bases in between. CDR3 nucleotides: TGTGCCAGCAGCTTGGAAACTGGGGCCAACGTCCTGACTTTC. Protein product: CASSLETGANVLTF.